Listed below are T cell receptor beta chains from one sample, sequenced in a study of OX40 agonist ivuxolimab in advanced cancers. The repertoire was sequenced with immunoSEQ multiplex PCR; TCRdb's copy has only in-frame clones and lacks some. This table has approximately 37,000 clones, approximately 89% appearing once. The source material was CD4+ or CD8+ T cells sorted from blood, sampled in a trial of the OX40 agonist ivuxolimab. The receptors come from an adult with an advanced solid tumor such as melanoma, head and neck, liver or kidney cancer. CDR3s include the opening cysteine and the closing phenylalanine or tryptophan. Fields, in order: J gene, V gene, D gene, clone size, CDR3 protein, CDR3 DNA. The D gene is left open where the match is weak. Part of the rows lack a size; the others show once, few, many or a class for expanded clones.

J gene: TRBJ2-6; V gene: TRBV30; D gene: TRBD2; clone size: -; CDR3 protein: CAWWGGLAASGANVLTF; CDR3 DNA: TGTGCCTGGTGGGGGGGACTAGCGGCCTCTGGGGCCAACGTCCTGACTTTC
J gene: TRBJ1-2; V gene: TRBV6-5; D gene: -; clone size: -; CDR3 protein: CASLGYTF; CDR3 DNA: TGTGCCAGTCTTGGCTACACCTTC
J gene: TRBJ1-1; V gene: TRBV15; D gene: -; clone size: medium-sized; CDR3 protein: CATSVLAENTEAFF; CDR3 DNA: TGTGCCACCAGCGTTCTTGCTGAGAACACTGAAGCTTTCTTT
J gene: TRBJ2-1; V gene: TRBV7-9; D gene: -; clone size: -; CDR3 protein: CASSLANGGHNEQFF; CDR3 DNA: TGTGCCAGCAGCTTAGCGAACGGGGGCCATAATGAGCAGTTCTTC
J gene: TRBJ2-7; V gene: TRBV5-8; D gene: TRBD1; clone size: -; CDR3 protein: CASSLLGQSSYEQYF; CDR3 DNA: TGTGCCAGCAGCTTGTTGGGACAGAGCTCCTACGAGCAGTACTTC
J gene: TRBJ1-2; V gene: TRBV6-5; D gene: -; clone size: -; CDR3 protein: CASSPFAGGYGYTF; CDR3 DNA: TGTGCCAGCAGCCCGTTCGCGGGAGGATATGGCTACACCTTC
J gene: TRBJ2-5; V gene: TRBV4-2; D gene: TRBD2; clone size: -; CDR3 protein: CASSLGAGGPGTQYF; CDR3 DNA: TGTGCCAGCAGCTTGGGAGCGGGAGGGCCCGGGACCCAGTACTTC
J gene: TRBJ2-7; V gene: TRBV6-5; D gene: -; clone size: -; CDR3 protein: CASSYSKYSYEQYF; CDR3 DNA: TGTGCCAGCAGTTACTCGAAGTATAGCTACGAGCAGTACTTC
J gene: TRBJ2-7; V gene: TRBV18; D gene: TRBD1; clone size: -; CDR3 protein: CASSIAGTGLDEQYF; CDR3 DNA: TGTGCCAGCTCGATCGCCGGGACAGGGTTGGACGAGCAGTACTTC
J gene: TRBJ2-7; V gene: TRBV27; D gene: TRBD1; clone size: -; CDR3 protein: CASSPGQSYEQYF; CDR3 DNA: TGTGCCAGCAGTCCGGGACAGTCCTACGAGCAGTACTTC
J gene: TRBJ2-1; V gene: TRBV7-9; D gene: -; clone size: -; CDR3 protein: CASSPARGGPHNEQFF; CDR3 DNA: TGTGCCAGCAGCCCTGCGCGCGGGGGCCCCCACAATGAGCAGTTCTTC
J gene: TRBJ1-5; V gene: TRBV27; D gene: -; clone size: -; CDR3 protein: CASSYGTNQPQHF; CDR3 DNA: TGTGCCAGCAGTTATGGCACCAATCAGCCCCAGCATTTT
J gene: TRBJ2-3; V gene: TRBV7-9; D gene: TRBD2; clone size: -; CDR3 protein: CASSPTSGRGDTQYF; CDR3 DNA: TGTGCCAGCAGCCCGACTAGCGGCCGAGGGGATACGCAGTATTTT
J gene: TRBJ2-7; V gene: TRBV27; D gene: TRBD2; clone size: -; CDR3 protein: CASSFNPSGGAYEQYF; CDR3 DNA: TGTGCCAGCAGTTTCAACCCTAGCGGGGGGGCGTACGAGCAGTACTTC
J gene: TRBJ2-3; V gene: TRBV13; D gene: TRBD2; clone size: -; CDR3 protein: CASSTLGGSRNPDTQYF; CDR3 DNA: TGTGCCAGCAGCACCCTCGGGGGGAGTAGAAACCCAGATACGCAGTATTTT
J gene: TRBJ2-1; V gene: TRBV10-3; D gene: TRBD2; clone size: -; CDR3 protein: CATRPSEASGSPGGNEQFF; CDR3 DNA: TGTGCCACCAGGCCTAGTGAGGCTAGCGGGAGTCCGGGTGGCAATGAGCAGTTCTTC
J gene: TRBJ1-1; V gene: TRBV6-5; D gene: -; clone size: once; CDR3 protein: CASSLSEAGTEAFF; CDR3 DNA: TGTGCCAGCAGTCTCTCCGAGGCGGGCACTGAAGCTTTCTTT